This record covers a single T cell receptor beta chain. As yet, its antigen is unknown. Per the germline V gene, CDR1 is SGHRS and CDR2 is YFSETQ. V gave up 0 bases and J gave up 7 bases; unmatched junction bases: 6. This CDR3 is 14 amino acids long. Depth targeted 1 in 200,000 to 1 in 1 million T cells, averaging 10x coverage per clonotype. Generated by immunoSEQ multiplex PCR, the TCRdb table keeps only in-frame clones and is missing some. The sample has 75,000 to 80,000 clones; around 78% are singletons. The data originate from a study of cytotoxic CD8 clonotypes in ibrutinib-treated CLL. Study-level findings and limits: An increase in clonality occurred at ibrutinib response, followed by a return toward baseline at progression.

The input for sequencing was PBMCs, taken after 24 months of ibrutinib treatment. This sequence joins TRBV5-1 and TRBJ1-2; the match to TRBD1 covers 7 bases. The clonotype comes from a human donor with chronic lymphocytic leukemia. CDR3: CASSLDTGAVGYTF. In DNA, the CDR3 is TGCGCCAGCAGCTTGGATACAGGGGCGGTTGGCTACACCTTC.